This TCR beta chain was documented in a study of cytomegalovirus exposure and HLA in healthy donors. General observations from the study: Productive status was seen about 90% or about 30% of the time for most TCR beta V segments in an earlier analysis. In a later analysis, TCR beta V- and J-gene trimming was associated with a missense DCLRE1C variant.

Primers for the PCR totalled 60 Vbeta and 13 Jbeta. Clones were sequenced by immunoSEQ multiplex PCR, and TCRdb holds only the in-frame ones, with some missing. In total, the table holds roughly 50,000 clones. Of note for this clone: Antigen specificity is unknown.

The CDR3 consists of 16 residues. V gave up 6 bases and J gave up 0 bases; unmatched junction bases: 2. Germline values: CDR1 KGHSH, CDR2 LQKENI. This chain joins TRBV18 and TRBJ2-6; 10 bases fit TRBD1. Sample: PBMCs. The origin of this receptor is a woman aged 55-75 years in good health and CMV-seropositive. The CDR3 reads CASSWTGGSGANVLTF. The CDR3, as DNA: TGTGCCAGCTCCTGGACAGGGGGCTCTGGGGCCAACGTCCTGACTTTC. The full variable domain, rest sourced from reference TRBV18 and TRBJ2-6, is NAGVMQNPRHLVRRRGQEARLRCSPMKGHSHVYWYRQLPEEGLKFMVYLQKENIIDESGMPKERFSAEFPKEGPSILRIQQVVRGDSAAYFCASSWTGGSGANVLTFGAGSRLTVL.